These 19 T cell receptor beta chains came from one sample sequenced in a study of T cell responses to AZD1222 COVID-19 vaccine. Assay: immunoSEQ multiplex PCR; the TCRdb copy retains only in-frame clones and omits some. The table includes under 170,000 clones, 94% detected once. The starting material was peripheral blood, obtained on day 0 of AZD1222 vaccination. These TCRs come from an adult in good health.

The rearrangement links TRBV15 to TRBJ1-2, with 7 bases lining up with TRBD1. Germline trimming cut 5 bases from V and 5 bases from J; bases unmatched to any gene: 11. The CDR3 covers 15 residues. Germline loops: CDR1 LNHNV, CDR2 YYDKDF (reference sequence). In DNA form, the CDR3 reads TGTGCCACCAGCCTCGGGACAGCACCTTATTATGGCTACACCTTC. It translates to CATSLGTAPYYGYTF.

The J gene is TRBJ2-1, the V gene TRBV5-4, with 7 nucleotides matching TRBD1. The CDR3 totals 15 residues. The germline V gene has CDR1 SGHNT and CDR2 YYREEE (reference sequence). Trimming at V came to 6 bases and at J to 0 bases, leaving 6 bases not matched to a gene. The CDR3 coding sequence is TGTGCCAGCACCCCGGGACAGAGCTCCTACAATGAGCAGTTCTTC. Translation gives CASTPGQSSYNEQFF.

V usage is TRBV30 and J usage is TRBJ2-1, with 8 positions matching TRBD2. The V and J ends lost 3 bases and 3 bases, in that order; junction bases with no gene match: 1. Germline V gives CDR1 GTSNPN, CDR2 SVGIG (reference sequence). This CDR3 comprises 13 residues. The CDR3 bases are TGTGCCTGGAGCACTAGCGGCTACAATGAGCAGTTCTTC. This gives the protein CAWSTSGYNEQFF.

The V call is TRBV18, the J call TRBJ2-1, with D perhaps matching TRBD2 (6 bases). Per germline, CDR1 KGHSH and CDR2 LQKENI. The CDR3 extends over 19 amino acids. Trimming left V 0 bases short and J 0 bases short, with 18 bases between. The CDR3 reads CASSPPFLVAGSSYNEQFF. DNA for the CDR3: TGTGCCAGCTCACCACCGTTCCTGGTGGCGGGGAGCTCCTACAATGAGCAGTTCTTC.

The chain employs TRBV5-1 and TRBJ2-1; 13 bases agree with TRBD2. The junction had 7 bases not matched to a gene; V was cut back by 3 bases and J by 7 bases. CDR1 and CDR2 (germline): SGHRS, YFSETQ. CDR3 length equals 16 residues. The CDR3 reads CASSSRWTSGGNEQFF. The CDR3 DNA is TGCGCCAGCAGCTCCCGATGGACTAGCGGGGGAAATGAGCAGTTCTTC.

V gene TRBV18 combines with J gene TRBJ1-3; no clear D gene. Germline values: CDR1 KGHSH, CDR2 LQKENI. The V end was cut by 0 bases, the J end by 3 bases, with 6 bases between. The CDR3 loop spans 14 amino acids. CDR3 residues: CASSPPSDGNTIYF. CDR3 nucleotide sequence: TGTGCCAGCTCACCACCATCCGATGGAAACACCATATATTTT.

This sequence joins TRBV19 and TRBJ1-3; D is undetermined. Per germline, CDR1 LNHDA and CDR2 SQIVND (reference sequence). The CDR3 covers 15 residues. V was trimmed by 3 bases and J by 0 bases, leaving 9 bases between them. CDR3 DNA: TGTGCCAGTAGTATGACACATTTCTCTGGAAACACCATATATTTT. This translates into CASSMTHFSGNTIYF. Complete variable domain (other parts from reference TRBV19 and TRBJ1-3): DGGITQSPKYLFRKEGQNVTLSCEQNLNHDAMYWYRQDPGQGLRLIYYSQIVNDFQKGDIAEGYSVSREKKESFPLTVTSAQKNPTAFYLCASSMTHFSGNTIYFGEGSWLTVV.

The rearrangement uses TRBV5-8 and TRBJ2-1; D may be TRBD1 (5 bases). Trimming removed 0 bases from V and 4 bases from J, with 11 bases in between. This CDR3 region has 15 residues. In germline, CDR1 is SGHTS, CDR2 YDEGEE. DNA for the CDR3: TGTGCCAGCAGCTTGGCAGGGTACAAATACAATGAGCAGTTCTTC. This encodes CASSLAGYKYNEQFF.

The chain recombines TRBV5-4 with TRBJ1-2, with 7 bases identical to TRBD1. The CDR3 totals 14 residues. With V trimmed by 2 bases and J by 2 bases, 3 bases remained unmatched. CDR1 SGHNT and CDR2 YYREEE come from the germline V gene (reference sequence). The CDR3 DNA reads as TGTGCCAGCAGCTTCGACAGGGTAAACTATGGCTACACCTTC. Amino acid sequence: CASSFDRVNYGYTF.

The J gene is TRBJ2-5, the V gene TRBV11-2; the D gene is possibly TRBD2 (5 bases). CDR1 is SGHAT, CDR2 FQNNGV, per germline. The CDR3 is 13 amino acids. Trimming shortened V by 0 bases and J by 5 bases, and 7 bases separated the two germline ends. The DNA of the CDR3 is TGTGCCAGCAGCTTAGAAATAGCGGAGACCCAGTACTTC. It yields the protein CASSLEIAETQYF.

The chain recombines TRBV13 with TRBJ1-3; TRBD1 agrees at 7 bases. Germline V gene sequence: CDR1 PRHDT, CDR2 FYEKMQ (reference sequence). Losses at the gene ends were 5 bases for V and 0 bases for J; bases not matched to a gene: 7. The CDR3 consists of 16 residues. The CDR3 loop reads CASSNLQGSSGNTIYF. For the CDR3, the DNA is TGTGCCAGCAGCAACCTACAGGGGAGCTCTGGAAACACCATATATTTT.

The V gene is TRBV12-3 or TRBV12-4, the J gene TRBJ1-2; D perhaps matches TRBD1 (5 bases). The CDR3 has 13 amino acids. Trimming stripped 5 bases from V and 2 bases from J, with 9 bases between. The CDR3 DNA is TGTGCCAGCAGTCCCCAGGGAAACTATGGCTACACCTTC. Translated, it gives CASSPQGNYGYTF.

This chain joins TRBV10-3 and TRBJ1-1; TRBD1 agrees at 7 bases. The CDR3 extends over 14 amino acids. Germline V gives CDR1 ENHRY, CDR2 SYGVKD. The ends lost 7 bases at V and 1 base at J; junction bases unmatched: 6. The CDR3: CAITVTGPNTEAFF. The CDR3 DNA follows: TGTGCCATCACTGTGACAGGGCCGAACACTGAAGCTTTCTTT.

Here the CDR3 DNA reads TGTGCCAGCAGCTCCCACCTGGGACTAGGCAATGAGCAGTTCTTC. Protein sequence: CASSSHLGLGNEQFF. This chain joins TRBV7-9 and TRBJ2-1; TRBD2 aligns across 8 bases. Germline V gene lookup returns CDR1 SEHNR and CDR2 FQNEAQ (reference sequence). The trim removed 4 bases at V and 6 bases at J, leaving 8 bases unmatched. The CDR3 loop spans 15 amino acids. Complete variable domain (other parts from reference TRBV7-9 and TRBJ2-1): DTGVSQNPRHKITKRGQNVTFRCDPISEHNRLYWYRQTLGQGPEFLTYFQNEAQLEKSRLLSDRFSAERPKGSFSTLEIQRTEQGDSAMYLCASSSHLGLGNEQFFGPGTRLTVL.

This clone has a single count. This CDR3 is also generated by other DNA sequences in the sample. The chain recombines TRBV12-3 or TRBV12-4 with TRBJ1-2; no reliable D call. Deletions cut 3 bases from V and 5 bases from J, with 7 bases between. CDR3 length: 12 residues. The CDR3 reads CASSFGDYGYTF. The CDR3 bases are TGTGCCAGCAGTTTTGGAGATTATGGCTACACCTTC.

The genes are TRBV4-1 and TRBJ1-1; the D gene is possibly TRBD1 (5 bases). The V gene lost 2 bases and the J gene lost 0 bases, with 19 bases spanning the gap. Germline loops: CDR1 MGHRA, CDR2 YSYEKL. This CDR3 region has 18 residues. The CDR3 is CASSQSTGGGTVNTEAFF. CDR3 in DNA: TGCGCCAGCAGCCAATCAACTGGCGGGGGTACCGTGAACACTGAAGCTTTCTTT.

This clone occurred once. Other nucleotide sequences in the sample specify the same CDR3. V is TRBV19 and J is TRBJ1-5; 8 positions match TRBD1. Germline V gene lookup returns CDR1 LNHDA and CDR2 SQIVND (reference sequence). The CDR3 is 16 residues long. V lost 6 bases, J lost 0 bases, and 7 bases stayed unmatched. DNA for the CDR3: TGTGCCAGTAGCCGGGACAGGACGTATAGCAATCAGCCCCAGCATTTT. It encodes CASSRDRTYSNQPQHF.

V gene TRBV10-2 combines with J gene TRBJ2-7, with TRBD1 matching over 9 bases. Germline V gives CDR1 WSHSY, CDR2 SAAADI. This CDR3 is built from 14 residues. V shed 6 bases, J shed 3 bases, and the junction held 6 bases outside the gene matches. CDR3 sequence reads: CASRDTGGGYEQYV. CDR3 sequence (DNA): TGCGCCAGCAGGGACACAGGGGGCGGCTACGAGCAGTACGTC.

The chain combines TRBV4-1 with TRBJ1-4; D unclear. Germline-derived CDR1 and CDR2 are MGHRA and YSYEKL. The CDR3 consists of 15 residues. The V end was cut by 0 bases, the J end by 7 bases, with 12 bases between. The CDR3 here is CASSQDPAGGEKLFF. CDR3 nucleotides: TGCGCCAGCAGCCAAGATCCGGCGGGTGGTGAAAAACTGTTTTTT.